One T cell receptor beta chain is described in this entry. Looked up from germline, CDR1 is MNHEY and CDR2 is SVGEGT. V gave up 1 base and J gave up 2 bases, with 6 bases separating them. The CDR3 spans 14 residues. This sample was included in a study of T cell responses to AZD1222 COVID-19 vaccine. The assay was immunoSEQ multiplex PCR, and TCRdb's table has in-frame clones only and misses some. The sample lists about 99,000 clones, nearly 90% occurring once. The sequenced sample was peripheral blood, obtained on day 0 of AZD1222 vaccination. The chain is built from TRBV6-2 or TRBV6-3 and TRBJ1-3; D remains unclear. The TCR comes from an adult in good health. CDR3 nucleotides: TGTGCCAGCAGTTACTTCCAAACTGGAAACACCATATATTTT. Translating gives CASSYFQTGNTIYF.